This record covers a single TCR beta chain. The data belong to a study of blood T cell repertoires in COVID-19. Study-level information: Both acute and convalescent COVID-19 samples were obtained from the United States, Italy and Spain. In each case, the material was cDNA or gDNA derived from T cells, B-cell-depleted T cells, or PBMCs.

Per the study methods: Estimation of nucleated cell counts was performed using reference gene primer amplification. Produced via immunoSEQ multiplex PCR; TCRdb's table is partial and in-frame only. Clone size and V and J calls were adopted from that table, with D and trimming inferred from the DNA. This table has around 160,000 clones, roughly 86% appearing once. Germline V gene sequence: CDR1 MNHEY, CDR2 SVGEGT. The CDR3 totals 14 residues. The V end was cut by 1 base, the J end by 6 bases, with 11 bases between. The chain is built from TRBV6-2 or TRBV6-3 and TRBJ2-3; TRBD1 is a possible D gene (6 bases). Sequencing used peripheral blood. The clonotype was recovered from a human donor in a cohort sampled during active COVID-19. The CDR3 region is CASSYLQGPDTQYF. Written as DNA, the CDR3 is TGTGCCAGCAGTTACTTGCAGGGGCCCGATACGCAGTATTTT.